This T cell receptor (beta chain) was obtained from a study of control samples from healthy donors and cancer patients. Only in-frame clones appear in the TCRdb table, and some are missing; sequencing was by immunoSEQ multiplex PCR. There are 69,000 or so clones in the sample; 94% occur only once, and 2.8% lies in the top ten. This clone has just one count. J lost 0 bases, V lost 9 bases, and 10 bases had no gene match. This CDR3 is built from 17 residues. Germline V CDR1 and CDR2: SNHLY, FYNNEI. The TCR was taken from a woman aged 25 to 39 in good health. The chain links TRBV2 to TRBJ1-5; 11 bases are a match to TRBD1. The sample taken for sequencing was blood. In DNA form, the CDR3 reads TGTGCCAGTACCCGGACAGGGGGCTCATATAGCAATCAGCCCCAGCATTTT. Amino acid sequence: CASTRTGGSYSNQPQHF.